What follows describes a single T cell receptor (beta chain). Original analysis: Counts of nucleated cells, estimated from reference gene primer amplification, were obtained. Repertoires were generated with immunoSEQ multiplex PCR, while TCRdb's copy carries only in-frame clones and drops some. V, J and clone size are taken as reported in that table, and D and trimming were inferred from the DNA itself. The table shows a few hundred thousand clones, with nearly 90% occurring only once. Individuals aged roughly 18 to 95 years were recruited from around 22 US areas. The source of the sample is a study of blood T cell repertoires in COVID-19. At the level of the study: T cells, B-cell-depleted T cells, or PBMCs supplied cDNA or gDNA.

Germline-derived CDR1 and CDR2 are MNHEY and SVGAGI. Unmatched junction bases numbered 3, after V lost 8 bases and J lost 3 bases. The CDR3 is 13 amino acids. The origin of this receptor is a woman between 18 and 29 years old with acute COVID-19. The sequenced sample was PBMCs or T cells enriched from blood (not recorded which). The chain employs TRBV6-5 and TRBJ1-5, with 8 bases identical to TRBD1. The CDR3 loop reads CASLTGVNQPQHF. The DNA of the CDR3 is TGTGCCAGCCTGACAGGGGTCAATCAGCCCCAGCATTTT.